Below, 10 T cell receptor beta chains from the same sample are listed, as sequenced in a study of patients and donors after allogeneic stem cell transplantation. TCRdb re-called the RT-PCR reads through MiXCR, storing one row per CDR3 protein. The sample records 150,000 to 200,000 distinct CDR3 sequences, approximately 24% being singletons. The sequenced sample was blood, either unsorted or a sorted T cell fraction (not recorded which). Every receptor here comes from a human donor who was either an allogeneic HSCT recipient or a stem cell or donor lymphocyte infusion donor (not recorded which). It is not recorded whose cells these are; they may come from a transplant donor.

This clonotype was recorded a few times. The CDR3 here is CASSLGGGGAVQPQHF. The CDR3 nucleotides are TGTGCCAGCAGTTTAGGTGGGGGGGGCGCGGTTCAGCCCCAGCATTTT. V is TRBV12-3 or TRBV12-4 and J is TRBJ1-5, with D possibly matching TRBD1 (6 bases). The germline V and J ends were trimmed by 1 base and 6 bases, with 16 bases remaining between them. CDR3 size: 16 residues.

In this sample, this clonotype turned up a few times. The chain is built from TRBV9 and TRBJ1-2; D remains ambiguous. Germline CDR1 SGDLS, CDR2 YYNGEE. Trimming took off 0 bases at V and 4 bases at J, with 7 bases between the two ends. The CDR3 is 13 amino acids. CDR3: CASSVGGVYGYTF. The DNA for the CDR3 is TGTGCCAGCAGCGTAGGGGGAGTCTATGGCTACACCTTC.

The CDR3 DNA reads as TGTGCCAGTAGTATAATCGGCGTGGGTTCACCCCTCCACTTT. Its translation is CASSIIGVGSPLHF. The rearrangement joins TRBV19 to TRBJ1-6; D is uncertain. CDR3 length: 14 residues. V was shortened by 2 bases and J by 9 bases, with 11 bases between the two germline ends. Germline CDR1 and CDR2: LNHDA and SQIVND (reference sequence). The full variable domain, completed using reference TRBV19 and TRBJ1-6, is DGGITQSPKYLFRKEGQNVTLSCEQNLNHDAMYWYRQDPGQGLRLIYYSQIVNDFQKGDIAEGYSVSREKKESFPLTVTSAQKNPTAFYLCASSIIGVGSPLHFGNGTRLTVT.

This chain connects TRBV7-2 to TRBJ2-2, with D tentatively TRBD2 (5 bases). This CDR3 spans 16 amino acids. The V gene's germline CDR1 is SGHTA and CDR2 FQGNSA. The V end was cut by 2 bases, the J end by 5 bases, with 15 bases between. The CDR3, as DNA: TGTGCCAGCAGCTTAATGGACTTGAGGGTGACCGGGGAGCTGTTTTTT. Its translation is CASSLMDLRVTGELFF. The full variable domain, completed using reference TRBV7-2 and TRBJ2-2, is GAGVSQSPSNKVTEKGKDVELRCDPISGHTALYWYRQSLGQGLEFLIYFQGNSAPDKSGLPSDRFSAERTGGSVSTLTIQRTQQEDSAVYLCASSLMDLRVTGELFFGEGSRLTVL.

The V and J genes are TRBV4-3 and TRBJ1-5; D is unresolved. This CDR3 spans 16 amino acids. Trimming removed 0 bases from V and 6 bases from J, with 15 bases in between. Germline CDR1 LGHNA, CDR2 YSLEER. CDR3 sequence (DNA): TGCGCCAGCAGCCAAGATCGAGGACCTGGTGGTCAGCCCCAGCATTTT. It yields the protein CASSQDRGPGGQPQHF.

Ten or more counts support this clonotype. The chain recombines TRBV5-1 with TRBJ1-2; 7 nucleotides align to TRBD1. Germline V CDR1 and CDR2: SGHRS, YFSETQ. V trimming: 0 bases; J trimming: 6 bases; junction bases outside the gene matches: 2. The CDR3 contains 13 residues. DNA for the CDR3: TGCGCCAGCAGCTTGGACAGGGGCAATGGCTACACCTTC. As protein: CASSLDRGNGYTF.

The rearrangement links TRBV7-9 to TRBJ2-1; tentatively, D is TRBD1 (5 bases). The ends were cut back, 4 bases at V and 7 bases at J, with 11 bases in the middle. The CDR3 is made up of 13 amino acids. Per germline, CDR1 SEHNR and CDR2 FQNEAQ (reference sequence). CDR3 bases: TGTGCCAGCAGCTCGATCCAGGGTAATGAGCAGTTCTTC. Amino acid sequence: CASSSIQGNEQFF. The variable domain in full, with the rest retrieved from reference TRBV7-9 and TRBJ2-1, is DTGVSQNPRHKITKRGQNVTFRCDPISEHNRLYWYRQTLGQGPEFLTYFQNEAQLEKSRLLSDRFSAERPKGSFSTLEIQRTEQGDSAMYLCASSSIQGNEQFFGPGTRLTVL.

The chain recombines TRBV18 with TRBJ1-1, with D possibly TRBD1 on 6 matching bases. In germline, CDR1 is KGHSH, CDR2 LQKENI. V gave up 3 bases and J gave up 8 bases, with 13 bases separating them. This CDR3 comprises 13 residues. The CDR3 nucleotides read TGTGCCAGCTCACCCCAGGGGCACTTGGAAGCTTTCTTT. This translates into CASSPQGHLEAFF.

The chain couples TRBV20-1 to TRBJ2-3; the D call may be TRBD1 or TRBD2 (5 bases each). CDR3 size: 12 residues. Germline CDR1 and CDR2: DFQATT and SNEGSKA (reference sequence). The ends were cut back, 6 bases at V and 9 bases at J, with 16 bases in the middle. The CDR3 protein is CSARDPADTQYF. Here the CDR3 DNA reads TGCAGTGCAAGGGACCCGGCGGACACGCAGTATTTT.

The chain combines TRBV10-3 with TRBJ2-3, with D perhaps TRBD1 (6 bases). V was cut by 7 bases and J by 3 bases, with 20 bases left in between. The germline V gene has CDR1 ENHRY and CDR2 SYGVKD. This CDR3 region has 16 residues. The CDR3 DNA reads TGTGCCATCACCAACAGGGCCCTAATGATGACAGATACGCAGTATTTT. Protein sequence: CAITNRALMMTDTQYF.